The 4 T cell receptor beta chains below all came from one sample that was sequenced in a study of cytomegalovirus exposure and HLA in healthy donors listed by TCRdb under 2017. Preparation of the library involved the immunoSEQ multiplex PCR assay. The source is immuneACCESS, and TCRdb retained only in-frame sequences with V and J called. Part of the clones is not carried over; for the studies checked, unresolved V genes explain less than half of this, and the remainder is unexplained. Present in this sample are 250,000 to 400,000 clones, approximately 91% of which were seen just once. Around 0.88% of the sample lies in the top ten. The sequencing sample was made of PBMCs. These receptor sequences come from a man aged 25-40 years in good health and CMV-seronegative.

The chain has TRBV6-1 and TRBJ1-3, with 7 bases fitting TRBD1. This CDR3 contains 14 residues. V was clipped by 8 bases and J by 4 bases; unmatched bases: 8. Germline CDR1 reads MNHNS; CDR2 reads SASEGT. The CDR3 protein is CASAGTGVGNTIYF. The CDR3 DNA reads TGTGCCAGCGCGGGAACAGGGGTCGGAAACACCATATATTTT.

In the case of this clone: This specimen includes other DNA sequences encoding the same CDR3. The chain couples TRBV19 to TRBJ2-7; TRBD2 matches at 7 bases. The germline gives CDR1 LNHDA, CDR2 SQIVND (reference sequence). The CDR3 spans 13 residues. V lost 6 bases to trimming and J lost 3 bases; unmatched junction nucleotides: 5. The CDR3 sequence is CASRKGGSYEQYF. The DNA for the CDR3 is TGTGCCAGTAGAAAGGGAGGGAGCTACGAGCAGTACTTC.

This chain uses TRBV6-1 with TRBJ1-5; perhaps TRBD1 as D (6 bases). The CDR3 contains 13 residues. The V end lost 6 bases, the J end lost 7 bases, and 13 bases lay between the germline ends. The germline CDR1 and CDR2 sequences are MNHNS and SASEGT. The CDR3 region is CASRGQPGQPQHF. CDR3 bases: TGTGCCAGCAGAGGACAGCCGGGGCAGCCCCAGCATTTT.

The rearrangement uses TRBV11-2 and TRBJ2-1; 8 bases match TRBD2. The CDR3 loop spans 18 amino acids. V trimming: 5 bases; J trimming: 6 bases; junction bases outside the gene matches: 18. Germline V gene sequence: CDR1 SGHAT, CDR2 FQNNGV. Here the CDR3 reads CASSAPLSIRGGRNEQFF. The CDR3 DNA reads as TGTGCCAGCAGCGCCCCCCTCTCGATCCGCGGGGGGCGCAATGAGCAGTTCTTC.